The rows below give T cell receptor beta chains drawn from one sample of a study of T-cell reconstitution after alpha-beta-depleted transplantation in children. Via MiXCR, TCRdb re-called the PCR reads, giving one row per CDR3 protein. The sample shows approximately 200,000 distinct CDR3 sequences, about 14% of them seen only once. Sequenced here: PBMCs from the stem cell graft donor, sampled from the stem cell graft. All receptors come from a human donor who donated a stem cell graft to a child with acute lymphoblastic leukemia. Both conserved end residues are part of each CDR3. A D gene is named only where the DNA matches it firmly. Rows may omit the clone size; those that give it use once, few, many or a size class.

>many|NA|TRBV29-1|TRBJ1-1
TGCAGCGTGACCGCTGAGGGGTCAGACACTGAAGCTTTCTTT
CSVTAEGSDTEAFF
>many|TRBD2|TRBV6-2/TRBV6-3|TRBJ2-3
TGTGCCAGCAGTTCCGAGGGACTAGCGGGAGGGCGAGGTAGGACAGATACGCAGTATTTT
CASSSEGLAGGRGRTDTQYF
>many|NA|TRBV5-1|TRBJ1-3
TGCGCCAGCAGCTTGGAAATCGGAAACACCATATATTTT
CASSLEIGNTIYF
>many|NA|TRBV29-1|TRBJ2-1
TGCAGCCACGTTGGGGGGTTAAATGAGCAGTTCTTC
CSHVGGLNEQFF
>many|NA|TRBV29-1|TRBJ2-2
TGCAGCGTGGGTCCTGGGTCCGGGGAGCTGTTTTTT
CSVGPGSGELFF
>NA|NA|TRBV20-1|TRBJ2-1
TGCAGTGCTAGAGACTCCGGCGGGATATACAATGAGCAGTTCTTC
CSARDSGGIYNEQFF
>many|NA|TRBV5-1|TRBJ1-1
TGCGCCAGCAAGAACGGACTGAACACTGAAGCTTTCTTT
CASKNGLNTEAFF
>many|NA|TRBV10-3|TRBJ2-6
TGTGCCATCAGCGCTGGGGCCAACGTCCTGACTTTC
CAISAGANVLTF
>NA|NA|TRBV20-1|TRBJ2-1
TGCAGTGCTAGAAGTCCTAGCTCCAATGAGCAGTTCTTC
CSARSPSSNEQFF
>many|NA|TRBV27|TRBJ1-1
TGTGCCAGCAGTCCGGACAGCTACTTGAACACTGAAGCTTTCTTT
CASSPDSYLNTEAFF
>NA|TRBD2|TRBV5-1|TRBJ2-2
TGCGCCAGCAGCGCGGGACTAGCGGGAGGGCGAAACACCGGGGAGCTGTTTTTT
CASSAGLAGGRNTGELFF
>many|TRBD2|TRBV12-3/TRBV12-4|TRBJ2-1
TGTGCCAGCAGATTCGGACTAGCGGATAACAATGAGCAGTTCTTC
CASRFGLADNNEQFF
>few|NA|TRBV6-5|TRBJ2-7
TGTGCCTCCAGGACGGGGATCTACGAGCAGTACTTC
CASRTGIYEQYF
>few|TRBD2|TRBV7-9|TRBJ2-7
TGTGCCAGCAGCCCTAGCGCGGGACTAGCAATCCACGAGCAGTACTTC
CASSPSAGLAIHEQYF
>many|TRBD2|TRBV4-1|TRBJ2-5
TGCGCCAGCAGCCAAGTTTGGCGTCTAGCGGGAGGTGCCTTGACAGGGACCCAGTACTTC
CASSQVWRLAGGALTGTQYF
>many|TRBD1|TRBV4-2|TRBJ1-1
TGTGCCAGCAGCCAAGTCACAGGGGGGAACACTGAAGCTTTCTTT
CASSQVTGGNTEAFF
>many|TRBD2|TRBV5-1|TRBJ2-1
TGCGCCAGCTCGAGTAGACTAGCCATGTACTACAATGAGCAGTTCTTC
CASSSRLAMYYNEQFF
>many|TRBD1|TRBV6-1|TRBJ2-5
TGTGCCAGCAGGAACCGACAGGGAGAGACCCAGTACTTC
CASRNRQGETQYF
>many|TRBD1|TRBV5-1|TRBJ1-4
TGCGCCAGCAGTCCCGACCCGGACAGGAGTAATGAAAAACTGTTTTTT
CASSPDPDRSNEKLFF
>many|NA|TRBV12-3/TRBV12-4|TRBJ1-1
TGTGCCAGCAGTTTTCATATAGCGGAATTGGGCACTGAAGCTTTCTTT
CASSFHIAELGTEAFF
>many|NA|TRBV6-6|TRBJ2-7
TGTGCCAGCAGTTACGGCCGCTACGAGCAGTACTTC
CASSYGRYEQYF
>many|NA|TRBV20-1|TRBJ1-3
TGCAGTGCTAGAGCCCTCGACGGGGCTGGAAACACCATATATTTT
CSARALDGAGNTIYF
>many|TRBD1|TRBV5-1|TRBJ2-7
TGCGCCAGCAGCTTTGGGACAGGGGGTAACTACGAGCAGTACTTC
CASSFGTGGNYEQYF
>many|TRBD1|TRBV20-1|TRBJ2-1
TGCAGTGCCAACACAGGGGGTGAGCAGTTCTTC
CSANTGGEQFF